The TCR beta chain described here comes from a study of liver allograft versus peripheral blood T cells. Across the whole study: T cell receptor repertoires in transplanted livers were compared with those in recipients' peripheral blood. Study-level results: Differences were reported between the T cell receptor repertoires inside liver allografts and those that were detected in peripheral blood.

Germline-derived CDR1 and CDR2 are MNHEY and SVGAGI. The CDR3 extends over 14 amino acids. V dropped 5 bases and J dropped 4; count of bases not matched to a gene: 7. A word on this clonotype: What it binds is not known.

TCRdb redid the calling of the reads with MiXCR, one entry per CDR3 protein. The data contain some 3,500 distinct CDR3 sequences, about 16% of them seen just once; the ten biggest clones take up 21%. V usage is TRBV6-5 and J usage is TRBJ2-5; TRBD2 matches at 7 bases. The receptor was isolated from a human patient who had a liver transplant. Part of the T cells may come from the graft donor. CDR3 in amino acids: CASSPGGLGETQYF. The CDR3 DNA sequence: TGTGCCAGCAGTCCAGGAGGACTAGGAGAGACCCAGTACTTC.